This T cell receptor beta chain was captured by sequencing in a study of blood T cell repertoires in COVID-19. Study context: The origin of the acute and convalescent COVID-19 samples was the United States, Italy and Spain. The cDNA or gDNA used as material had been derived from T cells, B-cell-depleted T cells, or PBMCs.

Trimming at V came to 3 bases and at J to 1 base, leaving 5 bases not matched to a gene. The CDR3 contains 16 residues. Per the germline V gene, CDR1 is DFQATT and CDR2 is SNEGSKA (reference sequence). Original processing notes: Reference gene primer amplification in the assay estimated nucleated cell counts. Only in-frame clones appear in the TCRdb table, and some are missing; sequencing was by immunoSEQ multiplex PCR. V and J calls and clone size are as listed in that table; D and trimming were resolved from the DNA. The sample contains over 95,000 clones, 85% to 90% of which appear only once. Material: peripheral blood. The V call is TRBV20-1, the J call TRBJ2-1; 11 nucleotides match TRBD2. The receptor was derived from a human donor with acute or convalescent COVID-19. The donor label of this sample is uncertain. CDR3: CSASTTSGASYNEQFF. The CDR3 coding sequence is TGCAGTGCTAGTACGACTAGCGGGGCTTCCTACAATGAGCAGTTCTTC.